The rows below give T cell receptor beta chains drawn from one sample of a study of T cell responses to AZD1222 COVID-19 vaccine. The repertoire was sequenced with immunoSEQ multiplex PCR; TCRdb's copy has only in-frame clones and lacks some. The repertoire holds 70,000 to 85,000 clones, 86% seen once, with under 3% in the top ten. Sample: peripheral blood, taken on day 0 of AZD1222 vaccination. The receptors shown here come from an adult in good health. CDR3s include the opening cysteine and the closing phenylalanine or tryptophan. Fields, in order: V gene, J gene, clone size, D gene, CDR3 DNA, CDR3 protein. D genes are given only for firm matches. Expanded clones are given a class, and other clones once, few, many or no size at all.

>TRBV6-1|TRBJ1-4|NA|NA
TGTGCCAGCAGTGAATTGGGCAGGGAAGAAAAACTGTTTTTT
CASSELGREEKLFF
>TRBV9|TRBJ1-1|NA|NA
TGTGCCAGCAGCGTAGACCCCCTGGGGGGTGAAGCTTTCTTT
CASSVDPLGGEAFF
>TRBV2|TRBJ2-3|NA|TRBD2
TGTGCCAGCAGCCAAAGAGCGGGAGCGGCAGATACGCAGTATTTT
CASSQRAGAADTQYF
>TRBV5-1|TRBJ1-2|NA|TRBD1
TGCGCCAGCAGACACGACAGGGAAATCCTCTATGGCTACACCTTC
CASRHDREILYGYTF
>TRBV7-2|TRBJ1-2|once|NA
TGTGCCAGCAGCTTCGCGGGGCGCGGCTACACCTTC
CASSFAGRGYTF
>TRBV11-3|TRBJ2-3|NA|TRBD2
TGTGCCAGCAGCGACCGGACTAGCGGCACAGATACGCAGTATTTT
CASSDRTSGTDTQYF
>TRBV18|TRBJ2-3|NA|TRBD1
TGTGCCAGCTCACCGGACAGGGAGGATACGCAGTATTTT
CASSPDREDTQYF
>TRBV6-4|TRBJ2-3|NA|NA
TGTGCCAGCAGTGTACGGAGCACAGATACGCAGTATTTT
CASSVRSTDTQYF
>TRBV6-1|TRBJ1-1|NA|NA
TGTGCCAGCAGTGGGACCGGGGCCCAAAGAGGTGTCACTGAAGCTTTCTTT
CASSGTGAQRGVTEAFF
>TRBV30|TRBJ1-5|NA|TRBD1
TGTGCCTGGAGAGAAACAGGGGCTCATCAGCCCCAGCATTTT
CAWRETGAHQPQHF
>TRBV28|TRBJ1-4|once|NA
TGTGCCAGCGGGGGAAAGGAAAAACTGTTTTTT
CASGGKEKLFF
>TRBV25-1|TRBJ2-2|few|TRBD1
TGTGCCAGCAGCGGTAATCGACAGGGGCGTAACACCGGGGAGCTGTTTTTT
CASSGNRQGRNTGELFF
>TRBV28|TRBJ2-7|NA|NA
TGTGCCAGCAGTTCTACGAGCGGCGAGCAGTACTTC
CASSSTSGEQYF